The entry below gives a single T cell receptor beta chain sequence along with its context. The V and J ends lost 5 bases and 1 base respectively, with 12 bases between them. This CDR3 has 14 amino acids. CDR1 and CDR2 from the germline V gene are SGHVS and FNYEAQ. Authors' data handling: Cell counts per sample came from amplifying reference gene primers. Measured with immunoSEQ multiplex PCR; TCRdb has only the in-frame clones, and not every one. V, J and clone size derive from that table, while D and trimming were established from the DNA sequence. The table includes 170,000 or so clones, 80% to 85% detected once. The record originates from a study of blood T cell repertoires in COVID-19. Study-level background: Donors in the United States, Italy and Spain gave samples during acute or convalescent COVID-19. Sample material is recorded as cDNA or gDNA derived from T cells, B-cell-depleted T cells, or PBMCs.

Sequencing was carried out using peripheral blood. This TCR came from a man younger than 30 with active or convalescent COVID-19. V is TRBV7-6 and J is TRBJ2-7; tentative D call: TRBD1 (7 bases). The CDR3 reads CASSRGTASYEQYF. In nucleotides, the CDR3 is TGTGCCAGCAGCCGCGGGACAGCATCCTACGAGCAGTACTTC.